One sample yielded the 9 T cell receptor beta chains listed below, sequenced in a study of CD4+ T cells in melanoma. TCRdb's table, derived via immunoSEQ multiplex PCR, lists solely in-frame clones and lacks some. The sample carries 120,000 to 150,000 clones, roughly 91% recorded once. Receptor source: a human donor with melanoma.

The chain is built from TRBV30 and TRBJ2-3; tentative D call: TRBD1 (6 bases). This CDR3 is 13 amino acids long. Germline V lookup: CDR1 GTSNPN, CDR2 SVGIG (reference sequence). Trimming took 8 bases from V and 0 from J, leaving 12 bases between them. This chain's CDR3 is CALTGPSTDTQYF. DNA for the CDR3: TGTGCCCTGACAGGACCCAGCACAGATACGCAGTATTTT.

This clone occurred a few times. The genes are TRBV7-9 and TRBJ2-1; D uncertain. Germline V gives CDR1 SEHNR, CDR2 FQNEAQ (reference sequence). This CDR3 region has 12 residues. Deletions cut 0 bases from V and 9 bases from J, with 6 bases between. CDR3 protein: CASSLAWGEQFF. The CDR3 DNA reads as TGTGCCAGCAGCTTAGCGTGGGGTGAGCAGTTCTTC.

This chain connects TRBV27 to TRBJ1-1; 9 bases agree with TRBD1. The germline V gene has CDR1 MNHEY and CDR2 SMNVEV (reference sequence). With 9 bases clipped from V and 1 base from J, the junction kept 6 bases outside the gene matches. The CDR3 is 14 amino acids. In nucleotides, the CDR3 is TGTGCCAGTAGACAGGGGGTAGCGAACACTGAAGCTTTCTTT. Protein sequence: CASRQGVANTEAFF.

The chain couples TRBV18 to TRBJ1-1; TRBD1 is a possible D gene (5 bases). The length of the CDR3 is 14 residues. Trimming took 2 bases from V and 3 from J, leaving 10 bases between them. CDR1 and CDR2 (germline): KGHSH, LQKENI. The CDR3 sequence: CASSPNQGDTEAFF. The CDR3 DNA is TGTGCCAGCTCACCAAACCAGGGAGACACTGAAGCTTTCTTT.

The rearrangement uses TRBV28 and TRBJ1-6; no clear D. CDR1 and CDR2 (germline): MDHEN, SYDVKM. V was clipped by 11 bases and J by 6 bases, with 17 bases between them. The CDR3 spans 14 residues. Written as DNA, the CDR3 is TGTGCCGGTGCCTTCCGGGCCATTAATTCACCCCTCCACTTT. This encodes CAGAFRAINSPLHF.

The chain employs TRBV18 and TRBJ1-6, with D possibly TRBD1 on 5 matching bases. V lost 3 bases to trimming and J lost 7 bases, with 10 bases between them. The CDR3 runs 14 residues. Germline V gives CDR1 KGHSH, CDR2 LQKENI. The CDR3, as DNA: TGTGCCAGCTCACCCCTACAGGAAAATTCACCCCTCCACTTT. Translated: CASSPLQENSPLHF.

V and J are TRBV5-1 and TRBJ2-1, with D perhaps TRBD1 (6 bases). V lost 2 bases, J lost 9 bases, and 15 bases lay in between. The V gene's germline CDR1 is SGHRS and CDR2 YFSETQ. This CDR3 comprises 14 residues. The DNA for the CDR3 is TGCGCCAGCAGCTTTCGGGCTGGGACAAGTGAGCAGTTCTTC. This gives the protein CASSFRAGTSEQFF.

The rearrangement links TRBV30 to TRBJ2-5; tentatively, D is TRBD2 (6 bases). The better agreement between TRBJ2-7 and the DNA end casts doubt on the J call. Germline V lookup: CDR1 GTSNPN, CDR2 SVGIG (reference sequence). The CDR3 loop spans 14 amino acids. The CDR3 DNA is TGTGCCTGGAGGGACCCGGGACTGTTTTTCGAGCAGTACTTC. Amino acid sequence: CAWRDPGLFFEQYF.

The chain recombines TRBV27 with TRBJ2-5; 10 positions agree with TRBD1. Germline CDR1 and CDR2: MNHEY and SMNVEV (reference sequence). Unmatched junction bases numbered 3, after V lost 0 bases and J lost 5 bases. This CDR3 region has 15 residues. CDR3 loop: CASSLSWDRGETQYF. The CDR3 DNA sequence: TGTGCCAGCAGTTTATCCTGGGACAGGGGTGAGACCCAGTACTTC.